These 25 T cell receptor beta chains share one sample of origin, sequenced in a study of T cells in Graves' hyperthyroidism and ophthalmopathy. There were TCR beta CDR3 regions amplified from RNA transcripts. HTBI primers were employed in a first-round RT-PCR of the TCR CDR3. TCRdb used MiXCR to reprocess the multiplex PCR reads, holding one entry per CDR3 protein. The table lists about 200,000 distinct CDR3 sequences, about 15% of them singletons, with 53% in the top ten. Sequencing was performed on blood. The receptors originated from a woman aged 45-65 years with Graves' hyperthyroidism.

This chain links TRBV5-4 with TRBJ2-3; no reliable D call. The V gene lost 1 base and the J gene lost 0 bases, with 9 bases spanning the gap. Germline V gives CDR1 SGHNT, CDR2 YYREEE (reference sequence). The CDR3 spans 15 residues. In DNA form, the CDR3 reads TGTGCCAGCAGCTTGTCTACTTCTAGCACAGATACGCAGTATTTT. Its translation is CASSLSTSSTDTQYF.

This chain links TRBV11-3 with TRBJ2-7; 8 bases align to TRBD1. This CDR3 comprises 16 residues. The V gene's germline CDR1 is SGHNT and CDR2 YENEEA. Germline trimming cut 0 bases from V and 0 bases from J; bases unmatched to any gene: 4. The CDR3 DNA reads as TGTGCCAGCAGCTTAGAGAAAACAGGGGGCTCCTACGAGCAGTACTTC. This encodes CASSLEKTGGSYEQYF.

This clonotype was counted only a few times. The chain has TRBV30 and TRBJ1-5; 9 bases line up with TRBD1. Per the germline V gene, CDR1 is GTSNPN and CDR2 is SVGIG (reference sequence). This CDR3 contains 15 residues. V lost 2 bases, J lost 3 bases, and 5 bases stayed unmatched. CDR3 nucleotides: TGTGCCTGGAGTAGGACAGGGGAATACAATCAGCCCCAGCATTTT. Translating gives CAWSRTGEYNQPQHF.

In this sample, this clonotype turned up a few times. The J gene is TRBJ1-1, the V gene TRBV20-1; TRBD1 matches at 8 bases. Losses at the gene ends were 6 bases for V and 4 bases for J; bases not matched to a gene: 10. The V gene's germline CDR1 is DFQATT and CDR2 SNEGSKA (reference sequence). The CDR3 loop spans 14 amino acids. In DNA form, the CDR3 reads TGCAGTGCCGCTGGCGACAGGGGAGGCACTGAAGCTTTCTTT. Encoded protein: CSAAGDRGGTEAFF.

This clonotype has only a few counts. The V gene is TRBV12-3 or TRBV12-4, the J gene TRBJ2-5; possible D gene TRBD2, 7 bases. The CDR3 runs to 15 residues. V was clipped by 6 bases and J by 4 bases, with 18 bases between them. The CDR3 is CASSLGRGARETQYF. The CDR3 DNA follows: TGTGCCAGCAGCTTGGGACGGGGGGCACGAGAGACCCAGTACTTC.

This sequence joins TRBV3-1 and TRBJ1-3; no definite D call. The CDR3 contains 17 residues. Germline values: CDR1 LGHDT, CDR2 YNNKEL (reference sequence). V was clipped by 1 base and J by 0 bases, with 13 bases between them. CDR3 protein: CASSQGIRRISGNTIYF. CDR3 nucleotide sequence: TGTGCCAGCAGCCAAGGGATAAGACGGATCTCTGGAAACACCATATATTTT.

This clonotype was recorded a few times. V gene TRBV5-1 combines with J gene TRBJ1-2; D not resolved. Looked up from germline, CDR1 is SGHRS and CDR2 is YFSETQ. The CDR3 covers 13 residues. The V and J ends lost 3 bases and 2 bases respectively, with 8 bases between them. The CDR3 nucleotides read TGCGCCAGCAGCTGGAGCAGCAACTATGGCTACACCTTC. This translates into CASSWSSNYGYTF.

This clonotype came up many times. The CDR3 coding sequence is TGTGCCAGCTCACCACCGGCTAGCGGGAGGTACTTATCCTACGAGCAGTACTTC. Translation gives CASSPPASGRYLSYEQYF. J is TRBJ2-7 and V is TRBV18; 11 positions match TRBD2. Trimming removed 0 bases from V and 1 base from J; junction bases left unmatched: 8. Per germline, CDR1 KGHSH and CDR2 LQKENI. The CDR3 loop spans 18 amino acids.

This clonotype has at least ten counts. The rearrangement links TRBV11-2 to TRBJ2-7; D unresolved. CDR3 size: 14 residues. Germline loops: CDR1 SGHAT, CDR2 FQNNGV. Trimming stripped 5 bases from V and 2 bases from J, with 13 bases between. Here the CDR3 DNA reads TGTGCCAGCAGCACCGACCTGATGCCCTACGAGCAGTACTTC. Residues: CASSTDLMPYEQYF.

This clonotype was recorded many times. The chain recombines TRBV20-1 with TRBJ2-1, with 10 bases matching TRBD2. The junction had 12 bases not matched to a gene; V was cut back by 2 bases and J by 8 bases. The CDR3 runs 16 residues. Germline V gene data show CDR1 as DFQATT and CDR2 as SNEGSKA (reference sequence). The CDR3, as DNA: TGCAGTGCTAGACCCCAGCGGGAGGGGTTATGGGATGAGCAGTTCTTC. Translation gives CSARPQREGLWDEQFF.

There are many counts of this clonotype. This chain links TRBV2 with TRBJ1-5; D possibly corresponds to TRBD1 (6 bases). The CDR3 is 13 residues long. Trimming took off 5 bases at V and 5 bases at J, with 10 bases between the two ends. Looked up from germline, CDR1 is SNHLY and CDR2 is FYNNEI. The CDR3 here is CASSRDTYQPQHF. CDR3 DNA sequence: TGTGCCAGCAGTAGGGACACATATCAGCCCCAGCATTTT. Drawing the rest from reference TRBV2 and TRBJ1-5, the complete variable domain is EPEVTQTPSHQVTQMGQEVILRCVPISNHLYFYWYRQILGQKVEFLVSFYNNEISEKSEIFDDQFSVERPDGSNFTLKIRSTKLEDSAMYFCASSRDTYQPQHFGDGTRLSIL.

This clonotype has ten or more counts. V is TRBV6-1 and J is TRBJ1-5; possible D gene TRBD1, 6 bases. The CDR3 is 14 amino acids. The V end was cut by 1 base, the J end by 4 bases, with 8 bases between. Germline V gives CDR1 MNHNS, CDR2 SASEGT. CDR3 DNA: TGTGCCAGCAGTGAAGACAGGGAGAATCAGCCCCAGCATTTT. It translates to CASSEDRENQPQHF.

This clonotype was seen at least ten times. V and J are TRBV28 and TRBJ1-1; 7 nucleotides align to TRBD1. Looked up from germline, CDR1 is MDHEN and CDR2 is SYDVKM. J gave up 7 bases and V 3 bases, and 11 bases lay outside the gene matches. This CDR3 has 15 residues. The CDR3 nucleotides read TGTGCCAGCAGTTTGGTTATTAGGGGGCACGGTGAAGCTTTCTTT. Amino acid sequence: CASSLVIRGHGEAFF.

This clonotype was observed many times. The chain carries TRBV15 and TRBJ1-5, with D perhaps TRBD1 (6 bases). CDR1 is LNHNV, CDR2 YYDKDF, per germline (reference sequence). This CDR3 contains 14 residues. V lost 0 bases, J lost 12 bases, and 15 bases lay in between. CDR3 coding DNA: TGTGCCACCAGCAGAGATTTAGCCGAGGACAGCCAGCATTTT. It codes for CATSRDLAEDSQHF.

This clonotype has at least ten counts. The genes are TRBV19 and TRBJ1-2; weak D call: TRBD1 (5 bases). The germline V gene encodes CDR1 LNHDA and CDR2 SQIVND (reference sequence). The CDR3 is made up of 13 amino acids. The V end was cut by 4 bases, the J end by 3 bases, with 9 bases between. CDR3 sequence: CASSKDKYYGYTF. The CDR3 DNA sequence: TGTGCCAGTAGTAAGGACAAGTACTATGGCTACACCTTC. The full variable domain, completed using reference TRBV19 and TRBJ1-2, is DGGITQSPKYLFRKEGQNVTLSCEQNLNHDAMYWYRQDPGQGLRLIYYSQIVNDFQKGDIAEGYSVSREKKESFPLTVTSAQKNPTAFYLCASSKDKYYGYTFGSGTRLTVV.

Ten or more counts support this clonotype. V is TRBV12-3 or TRBV12-4 and J is TRBJ2-7, with D unresolved. V was cut by 3 bases and J by 3 bases, with 6 bases left in between. The CDR3 runs 12 residues. CDR3 residues: CASSFAGYEQYF. The CDR3 DNA sequence: TGTGCCAGCAGTTTTGCAGGCTACGAGCAGTACTTC.

This clonotype is labeled medium-sized. V usage is TRBV6-1 and J usage is TRBJ2-7; 7 nucleotides line up with TRBD2. The V gene's germline CDR1 is MNHNS and CDR2 SASEGT. V was pared by 4 bases and J by 2 bases, with 8 bases of the junction left unmatched. The CDR3 has 15 residues. The CDR3 DNA is TGTGCCAGCAGTGTTATCTGGGGAGGGACCTACGAGCAGTACTTC. It encodes CASSVIWGGTYEQYF.

This clonotype was counted many times. This chain links TRBV14 with TRBJ1-1; 9 bases align to TRBD1. In germline, CDR1 is SGHDN, CDR2 FVKESK. Losses at the gene ends were 4 bases for V and 1 base for J; bases not matched to a gene: 10. The CDR3 is 17 residues long. The CDR3, as DNA: TGTGCCAGCAGCCGGGGAACAGGGGGCGCCGGGAACACTGAAGCTTTCTTT. It encodes CASSRGTGGAGNTEAFF.

This clonotype has at least ten counts. J is TRBJ1-1 and V is TRBV3-1; 11 nucleotides agree with TRBD1. The CDR3 sequence is 15 residues long. From germline, CDR1 is LGHDT and CDR2 YNNKEL (reference sequence). V gave up 3 bases and J gave up 5 bases; unmatched junction bases: 5. The CDR3 spells CASSHGQGAETEAFF. CDR3 bases: TGTGCCAGCAGCCATGGACAGGGGGCAGAAACTGAAGCTTTCTTT.

In DNA, the CDR3 is TGTGCCAGCAGCTCCGTGGTGACCGGGGAGCTGTTTTTT. Translated, it gives CASSSVVTGELFF. V usage is TRBV11-2 and J usage is TRBJ2-2; D gene unclear. Between the trimmed V and J ends, which lost 4 bases and 5 bases, there was a span of 8 bases. The CDR3 is 13 residues long. Germline V gene lookup returns CDR1 SGHAT and CDR2 FQNNGV. Combining the CDR3 with reference TRBV11-2 and TRBJ2-2 gives the whole variable domain EAGVAQSPRYKIIEKRQSVAFWCNPISGHATLYWYQQILGQGPKLLIQFQNNGVVDDSQLPKDRFSAERLKGVDSTLKIQPAKLEDSAVYLCASSSVVTGELFFGEGSRLTVL.

This clonotype was found once. This chain uses TRBV7-9 with TRBJ2-7; D is ambiguous. The CDR3 has 13 amino acids. V was shortened by 1 base and J by 5 bases, with 9 bases between the two germline ends. From germline, CDR1 is SEHNR and CDR2 FQNEAQ (reference sequence). CDR3 nucleotide sequence: TGTGCCAGCAGCTTAGTTCAGCTGGACGAGCAGTACTTC. Its protein is CASSLVQLDEQYF.

On this clonotype: One end of the junction does not line up with germline, which may come from a read error. V is TRBV3-1 and J is TRBJ2-7, with D possibly matching TRBD2 (5 bases). Germline-derived CDR1 and CDR2 are LGHDT and YNNKEL (reference sequence). This CDR3 region has 16 residues. The CDR3 sequence is CANSQFALASFGEQYF. The CDR3 nucleotides are TGTGCCAACAGCCAGTTCGCGCTAGCCTCCTTCGGCGAGCAGTACTTC.

This clonotype was detected many times. The chain combines TRBV7-6 with TRBJ1-1; D is possibly TRBD1 (5 bases). CDR1 and CDR2 from the germline V gene are SGHVS and FNYEAQ. The germline V and J ends were trimmed by 0 bases and 2 bases, with 7 bases remaining between them. This CDR3 is 14 amino acids long. In nucleotides, the CDR3 is TGTGCCAGCAGCTTAGCAGGGGCAAACACTGAAGCTTTCTTT. This encodes CASSLAGANTEAFF.

This clonotype was found a few times. V usage is TRBV6-1 and J usage is TRBJ2-7; D assignment may be TRBD1 or TRBD2 (6 bases each). This CDR3 contains 16 residues. Per germline, CDR1 MNHNS and CDR2 SASEGT. V lost 4 bases to trimming and J lost 2 bases, with 18 bases between them. The DNA for the CDR3 is TGTGCCAGCAGTGGGGGGGACCAGGGGCGCCCCTACGAGCAGTACTTC. Its protein is CASSGGDQGRPYEQYF.

The rearrangement uses TRBV18 and TRBJ1-5; 7 bases line up with TRBD1. V shed 0 bases, J shed 4 bases, and the junction held 6 bases outside the gene matches. Germline values: CDR1 KGHSH, CDR2 LQKENI. The CDR3 totals 16 residues. In DNA form, the CDR3 reads TGTGCCAGCTCACCACCGGGGGGACAGAGAAATCAGCCCCAGCATTTT. Translated: CASSPPGGQRNQPQHF.